This T cell receptor (beta chain) was documented in a study of OX40 agonist ivuxolimab in advanced cancers. Background on the study: Dose-escalation subjects each had hepatocellular carcinoma, melanoma, renal cell or head and neck cancer. Of the patients, three showed partial responses, one with hepatocellular carcinoma and two with cutaneous melanoma.

Note on this clone: Its antigen is undetermined.

Study results and limitations: With doses of 0.1-3.0 mg/kg, partial responders showed among the lowest clonal expansion. Both CD4+ and CD8+ T cell populations in blood had undergone clonal expansion by week 6 at 0.1 to 3.0 mg/kg.

The CDR3 totals 16 residues. Germline assignment: CDR1 SGHTA and CDR2 FQGNSA. Measured with immunoSEQ multiplex PCR; TCRdb has only the in-frame clones, and not every one. Among about 75,000 clones listed, roughly 90% were seen once. This clonotype was obtained from an adult with an advanced solid tumor such as melanoma, head and neck, liver or kidney cancer. The rearrangement joins TRBV7-2 to TRBJ2-5, with D possibly TRBD2 on 6 matching bases. The J call may be wrong; the DNA end is better matched by TRBJ2-7. Sequencing was performed on CD4+ or CD8+ T cells sorted from blood, taken in a trial of the OX40 agonist ivuxolimab. The CDR3 loop reads CASSPGRGSPPYEQYF. The CDR3 bases are TGTGCCAGCAGCCCTGGGCGGGGATCCCCCCCCTACGAGCAGTACTTC.